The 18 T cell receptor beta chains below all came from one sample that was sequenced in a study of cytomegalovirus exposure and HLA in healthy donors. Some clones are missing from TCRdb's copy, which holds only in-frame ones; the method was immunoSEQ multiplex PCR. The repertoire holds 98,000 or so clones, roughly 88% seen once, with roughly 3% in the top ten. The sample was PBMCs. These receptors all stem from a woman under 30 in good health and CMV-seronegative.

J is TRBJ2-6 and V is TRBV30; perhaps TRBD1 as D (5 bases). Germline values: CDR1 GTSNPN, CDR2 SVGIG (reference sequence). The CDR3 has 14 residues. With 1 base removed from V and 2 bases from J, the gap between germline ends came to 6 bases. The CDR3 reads CAWSEGAGANVLTF. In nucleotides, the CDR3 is TGTGCCTGGAGTGAAGGGGCTGGGGCCAACGTCCTGACTTTC.

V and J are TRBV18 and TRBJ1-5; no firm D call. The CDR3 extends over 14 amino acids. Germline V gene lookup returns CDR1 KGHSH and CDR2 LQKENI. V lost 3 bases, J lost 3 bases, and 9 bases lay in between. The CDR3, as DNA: TGTGCCAGCTCACCGCGGGGAGACAATCAGCCCCAGCATTTT. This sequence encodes CASSPRGDNQPQHF.

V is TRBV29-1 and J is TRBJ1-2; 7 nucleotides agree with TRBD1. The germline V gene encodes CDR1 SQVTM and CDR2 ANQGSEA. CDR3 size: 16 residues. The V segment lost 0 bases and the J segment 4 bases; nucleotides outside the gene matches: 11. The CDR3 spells CSVEDRVKTGPYGYTF. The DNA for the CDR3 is TGCAGCGTTGAAGATCGGGTTAAGACAGGGCCCTATGGCTACACCTTC.

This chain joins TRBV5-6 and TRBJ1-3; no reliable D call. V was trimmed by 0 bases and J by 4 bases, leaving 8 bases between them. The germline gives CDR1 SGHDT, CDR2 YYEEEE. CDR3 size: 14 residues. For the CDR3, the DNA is TGTGCCAGCAGCTTGGACAATCAGGGAAACACCATATATTTT. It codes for CASSLDNQGNTIYF.

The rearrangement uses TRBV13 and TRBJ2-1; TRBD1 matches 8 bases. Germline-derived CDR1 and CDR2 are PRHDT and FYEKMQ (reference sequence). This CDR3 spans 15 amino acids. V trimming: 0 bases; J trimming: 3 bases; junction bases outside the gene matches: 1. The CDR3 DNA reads TGTGCCAGCAGCTTAGGCGACAGGGGCTACAATGAGCAGTTCTTC. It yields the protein CASSLGDRGYNEQFF.

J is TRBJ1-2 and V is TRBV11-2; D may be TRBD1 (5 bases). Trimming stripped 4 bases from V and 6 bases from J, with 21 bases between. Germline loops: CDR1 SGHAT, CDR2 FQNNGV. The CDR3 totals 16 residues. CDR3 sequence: CASSSGVGWRDDGYTF. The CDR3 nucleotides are TGTGCCAGCAGCTCCGGGGTGGGGTGGAGGGACGATGGCTACACCTTC.

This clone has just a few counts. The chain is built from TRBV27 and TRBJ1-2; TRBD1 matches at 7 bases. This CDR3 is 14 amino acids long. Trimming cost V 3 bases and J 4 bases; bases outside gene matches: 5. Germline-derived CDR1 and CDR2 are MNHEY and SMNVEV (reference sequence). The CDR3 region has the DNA TGTGCCAGCAGTTTGAAGGGGGCTAGCTATGGCTACACCTTC. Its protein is CASSLKGASYGYTF.

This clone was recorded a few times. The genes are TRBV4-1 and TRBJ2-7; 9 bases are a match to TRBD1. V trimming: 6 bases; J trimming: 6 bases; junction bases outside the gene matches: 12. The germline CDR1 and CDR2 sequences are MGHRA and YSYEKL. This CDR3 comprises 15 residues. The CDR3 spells CASRDGRGQGSEQYF. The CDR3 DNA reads TGCGCCAGCAGGGATGGAAGGGGACAGGGCAGCGAGCAGTACTTC.

The CDR3 protein is CASSSEWTGEGYTF. CDR3 DNA sequence: TGTGCCAGCAGCTCTGAATGGACAGGGGAAGGCTACACCTTC. V is TRBV7-9 and J is TRBJ1-2, with 9 bases fitting TRBD1. The CDR3 totals 14 residues. Losses at the gene ends were 4 bases for V and 8 bases for J; bases not matched to a gene: 8. Germline V gene data show CDR1 as SEHNR and CDR2 as FQNEAQ (reference sequence).

The DNA for the CDR3 is TGTGCCAGCAGCTTGGGACAACAGAATCAGCCCCAGCATTTT. It translates to CASSLGQQNQPQHF. The chain recombines TRBV7-8 with TRBJ1-5; a weak D match, TRBD1 (6 bases). V lost 3 bases and J lost 4, with 10 bases in between. The CDR3 length is 14 residues. CDR1 is SGHVS, CDR2 FQNEAQ, per germline.

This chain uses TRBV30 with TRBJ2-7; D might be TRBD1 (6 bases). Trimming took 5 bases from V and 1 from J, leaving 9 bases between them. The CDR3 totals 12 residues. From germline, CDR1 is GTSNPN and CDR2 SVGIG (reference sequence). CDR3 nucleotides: TGTGCCTGGGAAGGGACATCCTACGAGCAGTACTTC. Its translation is CAWEGTSYEQYF.

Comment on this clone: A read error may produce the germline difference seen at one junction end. The chain's CDR3 is CSATSGRGNF. In DNA form, the CDR3 reads TGCAGTGCCACCTCCGGGAGGGGGAACTTC. The V gene is TRBV20-1, the J gene TRBJ2-7, with 8 bases aligning to TRBD2. The CDR3 covers 10 residues. Looked up from germline, CDR1 is DFQATT and CDR2 is SNEGSKA (reference sequence).

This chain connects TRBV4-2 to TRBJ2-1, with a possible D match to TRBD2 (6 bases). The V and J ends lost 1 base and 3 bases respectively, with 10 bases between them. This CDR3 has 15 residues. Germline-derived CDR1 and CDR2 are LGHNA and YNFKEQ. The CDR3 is CASSQGTGDYNEQFF. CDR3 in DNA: TGTGCCAGCAGCCAAGGGACGGGGGACTACAATGAGCAGTTCTTC.

CDR3 nucleotides: TGTGCCAGCAGAGGGGGACTAGCGGGGGGGACAGATACGCAGTATTTT. Amino acids: CASRGGLAGGTDTQYF. The chain carries TRBV2 and TRBJ2-3; TRBD2 matches 16 bases. J lost 3 bases, V lost 6 bases, and 3 bases had no gene match. From germline, CDR1 is SNHLY and CDR2 FYNNEI. This CDR3 comprises 16 residues. The full variable domain, rest sourced from reference TRBV2 and TRBJ2-3, is EPEVTQTPSHQVTQMGQEVILRCVPISNHLYFYWYRQILGQKVEFLVSFYNNEISEKSEIFDDQFSVERPDGSNFTLKIRSTKLEDSAMYFCASRGGLAGGTDTQYFGPGTRLTVL.

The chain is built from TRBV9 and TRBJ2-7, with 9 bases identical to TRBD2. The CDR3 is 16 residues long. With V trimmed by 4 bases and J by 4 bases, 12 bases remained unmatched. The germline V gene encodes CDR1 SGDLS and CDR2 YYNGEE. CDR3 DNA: TGTGCCAGCAGCCCCTCGGGCAACAGCGGGGGGTACGAGCAGTACTTC. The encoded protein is CASSPSGNSGGYEQYF.

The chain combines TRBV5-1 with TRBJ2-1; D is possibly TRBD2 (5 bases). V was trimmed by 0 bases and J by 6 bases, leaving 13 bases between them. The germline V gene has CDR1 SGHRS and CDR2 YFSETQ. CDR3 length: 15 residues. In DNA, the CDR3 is TGCGCCAGCAGCTTGGCAGAGGGTTGGATCAATGAGCAGTTCTTC. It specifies CASSLAEGWINEQFF.

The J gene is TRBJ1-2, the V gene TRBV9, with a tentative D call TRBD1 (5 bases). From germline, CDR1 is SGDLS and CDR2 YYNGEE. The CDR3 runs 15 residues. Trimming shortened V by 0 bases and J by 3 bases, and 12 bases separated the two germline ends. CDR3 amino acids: CASSVGGSAYYGYTF. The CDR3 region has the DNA TGTGCCAGCAGCGTAGGGGGCAGCGCGTACTATGGCTACACCTTC.

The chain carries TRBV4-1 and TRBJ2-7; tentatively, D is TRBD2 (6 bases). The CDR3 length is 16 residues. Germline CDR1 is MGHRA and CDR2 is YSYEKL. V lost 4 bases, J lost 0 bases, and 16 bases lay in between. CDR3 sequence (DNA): TGCGCCAGCAGCCTCTCTTTCGGGGGTAGCTCCTACGAGCAGTACTTC. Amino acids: CASSLSFGGSSYEQYF.